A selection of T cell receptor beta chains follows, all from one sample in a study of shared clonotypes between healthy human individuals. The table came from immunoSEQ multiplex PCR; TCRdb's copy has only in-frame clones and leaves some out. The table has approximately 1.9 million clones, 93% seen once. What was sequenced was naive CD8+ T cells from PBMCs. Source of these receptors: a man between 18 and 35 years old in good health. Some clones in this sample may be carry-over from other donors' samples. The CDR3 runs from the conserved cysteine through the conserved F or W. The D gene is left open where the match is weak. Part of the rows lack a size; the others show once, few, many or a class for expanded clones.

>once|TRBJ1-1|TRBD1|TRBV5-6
CASSFYRGVTEAFF
TGTGCCAGCAGCTTTTACAGGGGGGTCACTGAAGCTTTCTTT
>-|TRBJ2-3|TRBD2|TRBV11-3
CASSQLGEGRRDTQYF
TGTGCCAGCAGCCAGCTGGGGGAGGGCCGCAGAGATACGCAGTATTTT
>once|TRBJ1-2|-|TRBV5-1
CASSLHPGSGGGGYTF
TGCGCCAGCAGCCTTCACCCCGGGTCGGGGGGAGGTGGCTACACCTTC
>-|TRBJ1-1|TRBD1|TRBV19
CASSERTGRTEAFF
TGTGCCAGTAGTGAACGGACAGGGAGAACTGAAGCTTTCTTT
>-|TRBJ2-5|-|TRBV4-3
CASSQDLWGGETQYF
TGCGCCAGCAGCCAAGATTTGTGGGGCGGGGAGACCCAGTACTTC
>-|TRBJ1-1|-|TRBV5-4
CASSWGTGGYKNTEAFF
TGTGCCAGCAGCTGGGGGACGGGGGGGTATAAGAACACTGAAGCTTTCTTT
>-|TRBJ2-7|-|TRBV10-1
CASSEAAGSEQYF
TGCGCCAGCAGTGAGGCTGCAGGCTCCGAGCAGTACTTC
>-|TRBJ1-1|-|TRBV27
CASRGRVNTEAFF
TGTGCCAGCAGAGGCAGGGTAAACACTGAAGCTTTCTTT
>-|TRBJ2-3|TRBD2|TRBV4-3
CASSQDLISGRAGFSDTQYF
TGCGCCAGCAGCCAAGATCTTATCAGCGGGAGGGCCGGATTTTCAGATACGCAGTATTTT
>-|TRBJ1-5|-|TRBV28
CASSNRAPVSNQPQHF
TGTGCCAGCAGTAACCGGGCGCCAGTTAGCAATCAGCCCCAGCATTTT
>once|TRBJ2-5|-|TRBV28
CASSSAFTVDQETQYF
TGTGCCAGCAGTTCCGCCTTTACAGTGGACCAAGAGACCCAGTACTTC
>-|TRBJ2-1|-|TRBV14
CASSQIWTRLGGDEQFF
TGTGCCAGCAGCCAAATTTGGACCCGTCTCGGTGGCGATGAGCAGTTCTTC
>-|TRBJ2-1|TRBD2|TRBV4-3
CASSQDSGQSSGFFSYNEQFF
TGCGCCAGCAGCCAAGATTCCGGCCAATCTAGCGGGTTTTTCTCCTACAATGAGCAGTTCTTC
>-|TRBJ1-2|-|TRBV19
CASSIYHGANGYTF
TGTGCCAGTAGTATCTATCACGGCGCCAATGGCTACACCTTC
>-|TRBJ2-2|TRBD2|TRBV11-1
CASSLGLAGGYGGELFF
TGTGCCAGCAGCTTAGGACTAGCGGGAGGTTATGGCGGGGAGCTGTTTTTT
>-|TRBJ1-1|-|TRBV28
CATKLRGRNTEAFF
TGTGCCACCAAGCTTCGGGGGCGGAACACTGAAGCTTTCTTT
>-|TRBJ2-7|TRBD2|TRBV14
CASSQAPYLGLADYEQYF
TGTGCCAGCAGCCAAGCCCCATATCTCGGCCTAGCGGACTACGAGCAGTACTTC
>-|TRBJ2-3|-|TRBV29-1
CSVVDSSNTQYF
TGCAGCGTCGTCGACAGTTCGAATACGCAGTATTTT
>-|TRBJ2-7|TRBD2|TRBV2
CASIYSGLAGVSYEQYF
TGTGCCAGCATCTATTCCGGATTAGCGGGAGTCTCCTACGAGCAGTACTTC
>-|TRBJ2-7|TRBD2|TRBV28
CASSPGRESPYEQYF
TGTGCCAGCAGCCCCGGGCGGGAGTCCCCCTACGAGCAGTACTTC
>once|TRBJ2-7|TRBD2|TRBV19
CASSLRLAGVYEQYF
TGTGCCAGTAGTCTGCGACTAGCGGGAGTATACGAGCAGTACTTC
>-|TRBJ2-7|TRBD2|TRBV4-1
CASSQDGGGSSYEQYF
TGCGCCAGCAGCCAAGATGGGGGGGGAAGCTCCTACGAGCAGTACTTC
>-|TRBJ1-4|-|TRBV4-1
CASSQEITRFNEKLFF
TGCGCCAGCAGCCAAGAAATAACGCGATTTAATGAAAAACTGTTTTTT
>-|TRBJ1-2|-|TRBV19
CASEGGVHGYTF
TGTGCCAGTGAAGGGGGAGTCCATGGCTACACCTTC